The T cell receptor beta chain under discussion was sequenced for a study of T cells expressing NK-cell markers. TCRdb reprocessed the 5' RACE reads and keeps a single row for each CDR3 protein, giving no DNA. The sample shows some 190,000 distinct CDR3 sequences, and 20% to 25% sits with its ten largest clones. This CDR3 has 14 amino acids. CDR1 and CDR2 (germline): MGHDK, SYGVNS. The sequence came from a man aged 18 to 70 in good health. The gene calls are TRBV25-1 and TRBJ1-1. Sequenced sample: blood T cells: a sorted CD56 or NKG2C T cell subset, CD4+ or CD8+ T cells, or bulk PBMC T cells (not recorded which). The CDR3 protein is CASKSGARFTEAFF.